One and the same sample provided the 25 T cell receptor beta chains below, sequenced in a study of cytomegalovirus exposure and HLA in healthy donors. It was with 60 Vbeta and 13 Jbeta primers that the PCR ran. Some clones are missing from TCRdb's copy, which holds only in-frame ones; the method was immunoSEQ multiplex PCR. The sample includes 190,000 or so clones, roughly four fifths of them seen just once. Sequenced sample: PBMCs. These receptors were collected from a woman between 45 and 65 years old in good health and CMV-seropositive.

Regarding this clone: The same CDR3 also results from other DNA sequences found in this sample. The rearrangement links TRBV7-3 to TRBJ1-1, with no clear D. CDR3 length: 14 residues. The V end was cut by 2 bases, the J end by 1 base, with 8 bases between. Germline V gives CDR1 SGHTA, CDR2 FQGTGA. CDR3 in DNA: TGTGCCAGCAGCTTAGGAGGTGAGAACACTGAAGCTTTCTTT. It translates to CASSLGGENTEAFF.

The chain uses TRBV6-5 and TRBJ2-2; tentatively, D is TRBD1 (6 bases). The CDR3 contains 13 residues. V was trimmed by 11 bases and J by 0 bases, leaving 10 bases between them. Germline CDR1 reads MNHEY; CDR2 reads SVGAGI. This chain's CDR3 is CAAGDANTGELFF. The CDR3 DNA sequence: TGTGCCGCAGGGGACGCGAACACCGGGGAGCTGTTTTTT.

V is TRBV6-5 and J is TRBJ1-6, with D possibly being TRBD1 (5 bases). Trimming shortened V by 10 bases and J by 4 bases, and 11 bases separated the two germline ends. The CDR3 totals 13 residues. CDR1 is MNHEY and CDR2 is SVGAGI in the germline V gene. The CDR3 sequence: CATQTEYNSPLHF. The CDR3 DNA follows: TGTGCCACGCAGACAGAATATAATTCACCCCTCCACTTT.

The rearrangement uses TRBV7-3 and TRBJ2-1, with TRBD2 identical over 9 bases. CDR1 is SGHTA and CDR2 is FQGTGA in the germline V gene. The V and J ends lost 2 bases and 6 bases, in that order; junction bases with no gene match: 5. The CDR3 consists of 15 residues. The CDR3 spells CASSLASGKFNEQFF. The CDR3 DNA follows: TGTGCCAGCAGCTTAGCTAGCGGGAAATTCAATGAGCAGTTCTTC.

The V gene is TRBV6-1, the J gene TRBJ2-5; D might be TRBD1 (5 bases). Trimming took off 8 bases at V and 14 bases at J, with 18 bases between the two ends. Germline assignment: CDR1 MNHNS and CDR2 SASEGT. The CDR3 is 11 amino acids. The CDR3 loop reads CASRTRQPSYF. CDR3 nucleotides: TGTGCCAGCCGGACCAGACAGCCCTCTTACTTC.

The rearrangement links TRBV10-3 to TRBJ2-2; D might be TRBD2 (5 bases). V was clipped by 0 bases and J by 4 bases, with 12 bases between them. The CDR3 covers 16 residues. In germline, CDR1 is ENHRY, CDR2 SYGVKD. CDR3 in DNA: TGTGCCATCAGTGAGTCCGGGCTAGAGGGCACCGGGGAGCTGTTTTTT. Translating gives CAISESGLEGTGELFF.

This clone was found once. The chain carries TRBV30 and TRBJ2-1, with D perhaps matching TRBD2 (6 bases). CDR3 length: 13 amino acids. CDR1 and CDR2 from the germline V gene are GTSNPN and SVGIG (reference sequence). The germline V and J ends were trimmed by 5 bases and 0 bases, with 8 bases remaining between them. Here the CDR3 DNA reads TGTGCCTGGGGGGGGTCCTCCTACAATGAGCAGTTCTTC. It specifies CAWGGSSYNEQFF. Looking up the rest from reference TRBV30 and TRBJ2-1 gives the full variable domain: SQTIHQWPATLVQPVGSPLSLECTVEGTSNPNLYWYRQAAGRGLQLLFYSVGIGQISSEVPQNLSASRPQDRQFILSSKKLLLSDSGFYLCAWGGSSYNEQFFGPGTRLTVL.

This chain joins TRBV6-1 and TRBJ2-3; 8 bases line up with TRBD1. V shed 6 bases, J shed 3 bases, and the junction held 8 bases outside the gene matches. Germline V gives CDR1 MNHNS, CDR2 SASEGT. CDR3 length equals 15 residues. CDR3 loop: CASRADRVRTDTQYF. The CDR3 DNA is TGTGCCAGCAGGGCGGACAGGGTCCGGACAGATACGCAGTATTTT.

The J gene is TRBJ2-7, the V gene TRBV11-2, with 9 bases lining up with TRBD1. Germline values: CDR1 SGHAT, CDR2 FQNNGV. The CDR3 extends over 15 amino acids. Germline trimming cut 5 bases from V and 7 bases from J; bases unmatched to any gene: 12. CDR3 residues: CASSRRGQGLGEQYF. The CDR3 bases are TGTGCCAGCAGCCGAAGGGGACAGGGTTTGGGAGAGCAGTACTTC.

A few counts support this clone. The chain carries TRBV19 and TRBJ2-7; D is perhaps TRBD2 (5 bases). Germline loops: CDR1 LNHDA, CDR2 SQIVND (reference sequence). This CDR3 has 18 amino acids. V lost 3 bases, J lost 0 bases, and 21 bases lay in between. This CDR3 reads CASSIGGGLGSGSYEQYF. The CDR3 DNA follows: TGTGCCAGTAGTATTGGCGGCGGGCTAGGTTCCGGCTCCTACGAGCAGTACTTC.

The chain recombines TRBV6-6 with TRBJ1-3, with TRBD1 matching over 7 bases. V lost 10 bases, J lost 0 bases, and 12 bases stayed unmatched. The CDR3 covers 16 residues. Germline CDR1 is MNHNY and CDR2 is SVGAGI (reference sequence). CDR3 coding DNA: TGTGCCACCATACCGAGGGCAGGGGGCTCTGGAAACACCATATATTTT. The encoded protein is CATIPRAGGSGNTIYF.

The chain couples TRBV23-1 to TRBJ2-7; D is ambiguous. TRBV23-1 is sorted into the ORF group, with uncertain function. The CDR3 consists of 14 residues. V was clipped by 0 bases and J by 4 bases, with 10 bases between them. CDR3 residues: CASSQSSPRYEQYF. In DNA form, the CDR3 reads TGCGCCAGCAGTCAATCGAGCCCTCGTTACGAGCAGTACTTC.

This clone is a singleton in its sample. The CDR3 DNA reads TGTGCCAGCTCACCTAGACGGAGCTCTGGAAACACCATATATTTT. Protein sequence: CASSPRRSSGNTIYF. This chain links TRBV18 with TRBJ1-3, with D uncertain. Looked up from germline, CDR1 is KGHSH and CDR2 is LQKENI. This CDR3 has 15 residues. Trimming pared 3 bases from V and 0 bases from J, leaving 9 bases between.

The V call is TRBV7-8, the J call TRBJ1-2; 7 bases match TRBD1. CDR1 and CDR2 from the germline V gene are SGHVS and FQNEAQ. V shed 0 bases, J shed 6 bases, and the junction held 4 bases outside the gene matches. The CDR3 length is 14 residues. This CDR3 is CASSLATGRNGYTF. CDR3 bases: TGTGCCAGCAGCTTAGCGACAGGGAGAAATGGCTACACCTTC.

This clone turned up a few times. As DNA, the CDR3 is TGCGCCAGCAGCGGCCCAGGGGGAAACACTGAAGCTTTCTTT. Amino acid sequence: CASSGPGGNTEAFF. The rearrangement joins TRBV5-1 to TRBJ1-1; 7 nucleotides agree with TRBD1. Germline V gene data show CDR1 as SGHRS and CDR2 as YFSETQ. Losses at the gene ends were 4 bases for V and 2 bases for J; bases not matched to a gene: 5. CDR3 length: 14 amino acids.

V usage is TRBV4-3 and J usage is TRBJ1-2, with 7 positions matching TRBD1. The junction had 7 bases not matched to a gene; V was cut back by 3 bases and J by 6 bases. CDR1 is LGHNA and CDR2 is YSLEER in the germline V gene. The CDR3 covers 14 residues. The DNA of the CDR3 is TGCGCCAGCAGCCAGCCCGACAGGGTGGATGGCTACACCTTC. Its translation is CASSQPDRVDGYTF.

The V call is TRBV6-5, the J call TRBJ1-4, with D possibly TRBD1 on 6 matching bases. Germline loops: CDR1 MNHEY, CDR2 SVGAGI. V was trimmed by 8 bases and J by 5 bases, leaving 15 bases between them. The CDR3 is 14 residues long. The CDR3 spells CASRKDRRNEKLFF. DNA of the CDR3: TGTGCCAGCCGGAAGGACAGACGCAATGAAAAACTGTTTTTT.

The chain joins TRBV4-1 to TRBJ2-7; TRBD1 aligns across 8 bases. The CDR3 consists of 16 residues. Germline trimming cut 0 bases from V and 1 base from J; bases unmatched to any gene: 5. Germline V gene sequence: CDR1 MGHRA, CDR2 YSYEKL. The CDR3 nucleotides are TGCGCCAGCAGCCAAGATCCGGACAGGGTTTCCTACGAGCAGTACTTC. It translates to CASSQDPDRVSYEQYF.

This chain uses TRBV4-1 with TRBJ1-5, with TRBD1 matching 8 bases. The germline gives CDR1 MGHRA, CDR2 YSYEKL. The J segment lost 4 bases and the V segment lost 0 bases, leaving 8 bases of the junction unmatched. The CDR3 extends over 17 amino acids. Here the CDR3 reads CASSQDGAGQVNQPQHF. Written as DNA, the CDR3 is TGCGCCAGCAGCCAAGATGGCGCGGGACAGGTAAATCAGCCCCAGCATTTT.

V usage is TRBV9 and J usage is TRBJ2-7; TRBD2 agrees at 11 bases. This CDR3 is built from 18 residues. V lost 4 bases, J lost 2 bases, and 14 bases stayed unmatched. Germline V gene data show CDR1 as SGDLS and CDR2 as YYNGEE. DNA for the CDR3: TGTGCCAGCAGCCTTGGGACTAGCGGTGACCGGGACGCCTACGAGCAGTACTTC. It translates to CASSLGTSGDRDAYEQYF. Full variable domain (rest looked up from reference TRBV9 and TRBJ2-7): DSGVTQTPKHLITATGQRVTLRCSPRSGDLSVYWYQQSLDQGLQFLIQYYNGEERAKGNILERFSAQQFPDLHSELNLSSLELGDSALYFCASSLGTSGDRDAYEQYFGPGTRLTVT.

This chain joins TRBV25-1 and TRBJ2-3; D not certain. With 5 bases removed from V and 9 bases from J, the gap between germline ends came to 12 bases. CDR1 is MGHDK, CDR2 SYGVNS, per germline. The length of the CDR3 is 12 residues. CDR3 nucleotide sequence: TGTGCCAGCAGTCTCCTAGTTGGGACGCAGTATTTT. Its translation is CASSLLVGTQYF.

The chain employs TRBV7-2 and TRBJ2-1; possible D gene TRBD2, 6 bases. CDR3 length: 17 residues. Germline values: CDR1 SGHTA, CDR2 FQGNSA. The V gene lost 0 bases and the J gene lost 5 bases, with 17 bases spanning the gap. This chain's CDR3 is CASSLAGGWEAHNEQFF. The CDR3 DNA reads as TGTGCCAGCAGCTTAGCGGGCGGATGGGAGGCCCACAATGAGCAGTTCTTC.

The rearrangement uses TRBV5-4 and TRBJ2-7; D is possibly TRBD2 (6 bases). The V end lost 4 bases, the J end lost 6 bases, and 17 bases lay between the germline ends. The CDR3 runs 14 residues. Per germline, CDR1 SGHNT and CDR2 YYREEE (reference sequence). CDR3 nucleotides: TGTGCCAGCAGCCGGAGGGCCGGGGTCCCCGAGCAGTACTTC. Translated: CASSRRAGVPEQYF.

V gene TRBV9 combines with J gene TRBJ2-5; possibly TRBD1 for D (5 bases). Trimming took 8 bases from V and 2 from J, leaving 7 bases between them. CDR1 and CDR2 from the germline V gene are SGDLS and YYNGEE. The CDR3 runs to 11 residues. CDR3 bases: TGTGCCAGGACAGAACAAGAGACCCAGTACTTC. It specifies CARTEQETQYF.

The rearrangement joins TRBV19 to TRBJ1-4, with 7 bases lining up with TRBD1. The germline V gene encodes CDR1 LNHDA and CDR2 SQIVND (reference sequence). This CDR3 has 16 residues. With V trimmed by 10 bases and J by 3 bases, 14 bases remained unmatched. The CDR3 DNA reads TGTGCCACCACCGACAGGGCCGAAGCATCTAATGAAAAACTGTTTTTT. Translation: CATTDRAEASNEKLFF.